The 11 T cell receptor beta chains given below trace back to one sample, sequenced in a study of blood T cell repertoires in COVID-19. Sequenced by immunoSEQ multiplex PCR; TCRdb stores in-frame clones only, minus some. This sample carries under 350,000 clones, 80% to 90% of them seen once, and the ten largest clones take 9.5% to 12%. The sequencing input was peripheral blood. These receptors all come from a woman between 65 and 79 years old with acute or convalescent COVID-19.

The rearrangement uses TRBV21-1 and TRBJ1-6; TRBD1, the table's D call, was not compared with the DNA. TRBV21-1 is an annotated pseudogene. CDR3 length: 16 amino acids. Here the CDR3 reads CASSTHDRGHNSPLHF. CDR3 bases: TGTGCCAGCAGCACCCACGACAGGGGGCATAATTCACCCCTCCACTTT.

This sequence joins TRBV12-3 or TRBV12-4 and TRBJ1-4; no clear D. Trimming removed 4 bases at V and 6 bases at J, with 9 bases between. CDR3 length equals 13 residues. For the CDR3, the DNA is TGTGCCAGCAGTTCTCCTACGGATGAAAAACTGTTTTTT. Protein sequence: CASSSPTDEKLFF.

V gene TRBV5-1 combines with J gene TRBJ2-3; 7 nucleotides line up with TRBD2. This CDR3 has 15 residues. In germline, CDR1 is SGHRS, CDR2 YFSETQ. Trimming cost V 1 base and J 6 bases; bases outside gene matches: 8. CDR3 nucleotides: TGCGCCAGCAGCTTGAGCGGGGCTCACGAGGATACGCAGTATTTT. The encoded protein is CASSLSGAHEDTQYF.

The rearrangement joins TRBV7-9 to TRBJ2-4; 7 nucleotides line up with TRBD2. The V gene end was trimmed by 5 bases and the J gene end by 6 bases; junction bases not matched to a gene: 10. Germline values: CDR1 SEHNR, CDR2 FQNEAQ (reference sequence). CDR3 length: 15 residues. The DNA for the CDR3 is TGTGCCAGCAGCAGAGAAGCGGGGATGGGAAACATTCAGTACTTC. Its protein product is CASSREAGMGNIQYF.

The chain combines TRBV4-1 with TRBJ2-1; 9 nucleotides match TRBD1. Germline V gene data show CDR1 as MGHRA and CDR2 as YSYEKL. The CDR3 contains 16 residues. The V gene end was trimmed by 6 bases and the J gene end by 5 bases; junction bases not matched to a gene: 11. The CDR3 sequence: CASSRWGQGWDNEQFF. CDR3 DNA: TGCGCCAGCAGTCGTTGGGGACAGGGTTGGGACAATGAGCAGTTCTTC.

V is TRBV7-2 and J is TRBJ1-2; D perhaps matches TRBD1 (5 bases). This CDR3 spans 13 amino acids. V lost 1 base and J lost 7, with 10 bases in between. Germline values: CDR1 SGHTA, CDR2 FQGNSA. CDR3 amino acids: CASSLEGVAGYTF. In DNA form, the CDR3 reads TGTGCCAGCAGCTTAGAAGGGGTGGCTGGCTACACCTTC.

V is TRBV19 and J is TRBJ1-5, with 9 bases matching TRBD1. Germline loops: CDR1 LNHDA, CDR2 SQIVND (reference sequence). With 5 bases clipped from V and 8 bases from J, the junction kept 10 bases outside the gene matches. This CDR3 contains 15 residues. The DNA for the CDR3 is TGTGCCAGTAGTTTACAACAGGGGGCGCAGGAGCCCCAGCATTTT. It is translated as CASSLQQGAQEPQHF. The variable domain in full, with the rest retrieved from reference TRBV19 and TRBJ1-5, is DGGITQSPKYLFRKEGQNVTLSCEQNLNHDAMYWYRQDPGQGLRLIYYSQIVNDFQKGDIAEGYSVSREKKESFPLTVTSAQKNPTAFYLCASSLQQGAQEPQHFGDGTRLSIL.

This chain links TRBV2 with TRBJ2-2; D is unresolved. The V and J ends lost 1 base and 7 bases respectively, with 7 bases between them. From germline, CDR1 is SNHLY and CDR2 FYNNEI. The CDR3 runs 13 residues. CDR3 region: CASSEVGDGELFF. DNA for the CDR3: TGTGCCAGCAGTGAAGTGGGCGACGGGGAGCTGTTTTTT.

This clone has more than one count but fewer than ten. The chain uses TRBV7-8 and TRBJ1-5, with TRBD1 as a possible D gene (5 bases). Looked up from germline, CDR1 is SGHVS and CDR2 is FQNEAQ. CDR3 length: 14 residues. Trimming stripped 5 bases from V and 3 bases from J, with 11 bases between. CDR3 sequence (DNA): TGTGCCAGCAGCCGCGACAGACTCAATCAGCCCCAGCATTTT. Its protein product is CASSRDRLNQPQHF. Supplemented by reference TRBV7-8 and TRBJ1-5, the full variable domain reads GAGVSQSPRYKVAKRGQDVALRCDPISGHVSLFWYQQALGQGPEFLTYFQNEAQLDKSGLPSDRFFAERPEGSVSTLKIQRTQQEDSAVYLCASSRDRLNQPQHFGDGTRLSIL.

CDR3 region: CASSHRSSNQPQHF. Here the CDR3 DNA reads TGTGCCAGCAGCCATCGCAGTAGCAATCAGCCCCAGCATTTT. The chain employs TRBV3-1 (or the pseudogene TRBV3-2) and TRBJ1-5, with D unclear. From germline, CDR1 is LGHDT and CDR2 YNNKEL (reference sequence). This CDR3 has 14 residues. V lost 3 bases, J lost 0 bases, and 6 bases lay in between.

The chain combines TRBV3-1 (or the pseudogene TRBV3-2) with TRBJ2-6; 12 bases match TRBD1. The CDR3 loop spans 18 amino acids. V trimming: 4 bases; J trimming: 4 bases; junction bases outside the gene matches: 8. Germline V lookup: CDR1 LGHDT, CDR2 YNNKEL (reference sequence). This CDR3 reads CASSLPGTGGPGANVLTF. The CDR3 DNA sequence: TGTGCCAGCAGCCTCCCCGGGACAGGGGGCCCGGGGGCCAACGTCCTGACTTTC.